The rows below give T cell receptor beta chains drawn from one sample of a study of T cell responses to AZD1222 COVID-19 vaccine. Assay: immunoSEQ multiplex PCR; the TCRdb copy retains only in-frame clones and omits some. The repertoire holds more than 95,000 clones, around 89% seen once, with roughly 4.4% in the top ten. The sequencing used peripheral blood, collected on day 0 of AZD1222 vaccination. Receptors originate from an adult in good health. Each CDR3 is given with its conserved first and last residue. The order of the fields is V gene, J gene, CDR3 protein.

>TRBV7-9|TRBJ2-7
CASSLGGGSLYEQYF
>TRBV27|TRBJ2-7
CASSRRVSYEQYF
>TRBV6-2/TRBV6-3|TRBJ2-1
CASSFPDNEQFF
>TRBV9|TRBJ2-5
CASSVGGAEGTQYF
>TRBV12-3/TRBV12-4|TRBJ2-5
CASKSHIQETQYF
>TRBV5-4|TRBJ2-7
CASSPDLASEQYF
>TRBV7-2|TRBJ2-7
CASSLDGNYEQYF
>TRBV27|TRBJ2-5
CASSPGAGETQYF
>TRBV13|TRBJ2-3
CASSKEGDSSSTDTQYF
>TRBV6-5|TRBJ1-3
CASSRQGFGNTIYF
>TRBV6-5|TRBJ2-5
CASTLPGPQETQYF
>TRBV19|TRBJ2-2
CASKRGGDTGELFF
>TRBV7-9|TRBJ2-6
CASSDSGTGSSGANVLTF
>TRBV5-5|TRBJ2-2
CASSLRATGELFF
>TRBV7-3|TRBJ1-1
CASSSNRGGEAFF
>TRBV21-1|TRBJ2-7
CASSPRGRGGEGEQYF
>TRBV11-3|TRBJ2-2
CASIGGANTGELFF
>TRBV10-3|TRBJ1-6
CAISELGASPLHF
>TRBV15|TRBJ1-2
CATSREKYGYTF
>TRBV12-3/TRBV12-4|TRBJ2-3
CASSDTDTQYF
>TRBV27|TRBJ2-3
CASMRVRAGRSDTQYF
>TRBV7-9|TRBJ1-1
CASSLGYTEAFF
>TRBV4-1|TRBJ2-3
CASSIASGIADTQYF
>TRBV29-1|TRBJ2-5
CSVERRETQYF
>TRBV28|TRBJ2-5
CASRHLRLAGVSETQYF
>TRBV5-4|TRBJ2-5
CASSFPGQETQYF
>TRBV11-3|TRBJ2-2
CASSTRTGGIIPELFF
>TRBV4-1|TRBJ2-7
CASSQEIPGGTFSYEQYF
>TRBV18|TRBJ2-1
CASSPSGGSYNEQFF
>TRBV9|TRBJ1-2
CASSGLDRNHNYGYTF
>TRBV5-1|TRBJ1-2
CASSFGQGNYGYTF
>TRBV19|TRBJ2-1
CASSMVSGEGGVHGAYNEQFF
>TRBV7-2|TRBJ1-4
CASSKPGQGEKLFF
>TRBV11-2|TRBJ2-7
CASSSGAWREGPGSYEQYF
>TRBV19|TRBJ1-2
CASSGGQWDYGYTF
>TRBV2|TRBJ1-5
CASRRTEAYSNQPQHF
>TRBV27|TRBJ1-1
CASSLSSGGAYTEAFF
>TRBV27|TRBJ1-6
CASSSLSTGANSPLHF
>TRBV3-1/TRBV3-2|TRBJ2-7
CASSQQGRRLEQYF
>TRBV6-2/TRBV6-3|TRBJ2-7
CASSPAPGGNEQYF
>TRBV11-3|TRBJ2-5
CASSFSETQYF
>TRBV12-5|TRBJ2-1
CASGLVLGRGNEQFF
>TRBV27|TRBJ1-1
CASSLSTGIMVEAFF
>TRBV4-3|TRBJ2-6
CASSQVGGTGANVLTF
>TRBV15|TRBJ2-3
CATSRTLSGAQGDTQYF
>TRBV5-4|TRBJ2-5
CASSARHAQTGETQYF
>TRBV7-9|TRBJ2-7
CASSLDEANEQYF
>TRBV24-1|TRBJ2-1
CATRPLGGTDNEQFF
>TRBV5-6|TRBJ1-3
CASSRRTGNTIYF
>TRBV14|TRBJ2-7
CASSRGIGAGGTYEQYF
>TRBV9|TRBJ2-3
CASSKQGAVTDTQYF
>TRBV28|TRBJ2-7
CASSHGGGSYEQYF
>TRBV7-6|TRBJ2-3
CASSLSRERSQYTQYF
>TRBV13|TRBJ2-5
CASSLGRREETQYF
>TRBV11-2|TRBJ1-5
CASSLSGRDNQPQHF
>TRBV30|TRBJ1-5
CAWSVLPGENQPQHF
>TRBV18|TRBJ1-5
CASSPPDRSGPQHF
>TRBV15|TRBJ2-1
CATSTGTRDEQFF
>TRBV5-1|TRBJ1-2
CASSQTPTGAYGYTF
>TRBV5-4|TRBJ2-4
CASSLQASPKNIQYF